These 13 T cell receptor beta chains were all obtained from the same sample, sequenced in a study of blood T cell repertoires in COVID-19. TCRdb's copy holds only in-frame clones and misses some; the assay was immunoSEQ multiplex PCR. The data hold about 300,000 clones, with approximately 86% observed a single time. The sequencing sample was made of peripheral blood. The receptors were gathered from a man between 65 and 79 years old with acute or convalescent COVID-19.

The chain joins TRBV19 to TRBJ1-1, with a tentative D call TRBD1 (6 bases). The CDR3 sequence is 16 residues long. V lost 2 bases, J lost 8 bases, and 21 bases lay in between. CDR1 is LNHDA, CDR2 SQIVND, per germline (reference sequence). For the CDR3, the DNA is TGTGCCAGTAGTATACGCCTTCGGGGCTACAGGGCCGAAGCTTTCTTT. This sequence encodes CASSIRLRGYRAEAFF.

The chain combines TRBV6-5 with TRBJ1-5, with D unresolved. V lost 8 bases and J lost 4, with 12 bases in between. The CDR3 totals 13 residues. Germline V lookup: CDR1 MNHEY, CDR2 SVGAGI. The CDR3 sequence is CASQAARNQPQHF. The CDR3 DNA reads TGTGCCAGCCAGGCAGCCAGAAATCAGCCCCAGCATTTT.

This clone was seen once. The identical CDR3 is also encoded by other nucleotide sequences in the sample. The J gene is TRBJ2-5, the V gene TRBV28; no clear D. This CDR3 region has 12 residues. The germline V gene has CDR1 MDHEN and CDR2 SYDVKM. Between the trimmed V and J ends, which lost 5 bases and 1 base, there was a span of 5 bases. This CDR3 is CASSLLQETQYF. CDR3 DNA sequence: TGTGCCAGCAGTCTTCTCCAAGAGACCCAGTACTTC.

This clone was found a few times. V usage is TRBV6-5 and J usage is TRBJ2-5, with TRBD1 matching over 8 bases. The CDR3 totals 14 residues. Germline trimming cut 2 bases from V and 4 bases from J; bases unmatched to any gene: 3. Germline CDR1 and CDR2: MNHEY and SVGAGI. The CDR3 loop is CASSYQGARETQYF. CDR3 DNA: TGTGCCAGCAGTTACCAGGGGGCTCGAGAGACCCAGTACTTC.

The chain is built from TRBV6-2 or TRBV6-3 and TRBJ2-7; 7 bases are shared with TRBD1. The CDR3 consists of 16 residues. V lost 0 bases, J lost 7 bases, and 12 bases stayed unmatched. Germline loops: CDR1 MNHEY, CDR2 SVGEGT. The CDR3 is CASSYSTGPPAGEQYF. The CDR3 DNA sequence: TGTGCCAGCAGTTACTCGACAGGGCCGCCTGCTGGAGAGCAGTACTTC.

This chain joins TRBV19 and TRBJ1-1; D gene uncertain. Germline V lookup: CDR1 LNHDA, CDR2 SQIVND (reference sequence). The CDR3 runs 14 residues. Trimming took 6 bases from V and 0 from J, leaving 11 bases between them. CDR3 nucleotide sequence: TGTGCCAGTAGCCGACAAGTAATGAACACTGAAGCTTTCTTT. Protein product: CASSRQVMNTEAFF.

This clone has more than one count but fewer than ten. The chain carries TRBV7-9 and TRBJ2-7; D may be TRBD2 (5 bases). Trimming left V 0 bases short and J 5 bases short, with 11 bases between. The CDR3 has 14 amino acids. Germline V gene lookup returns CDR1 SEHNR and CDR2 FQNEAQ (reference sequence). The CDR3 sequence is CASSLARGDHEQYF. Here the CDR3 DNA reads TGTGCCAGCAGCTTAGCCCGGGGAGATCACGAGCAGTACTTC.

This chain connects TRBV14 to TRBJ2-2; the D gene is possibly TRBD2 (5 bases). Germline-derived CDR1 and CDR2 are SGHDN and FVKESK. The germline V and J ends were trimmed by 1 base and 0 bases, with 9 bases remaining between them. This CDR3 is built from 16 residues. CDR3 DNA sequence: TGTGCCAGCAGCCAAGTCCCGAGGGCGAACACCGGGGAGCTGTTTTTT. As protein: CASSQVPRANTGELFF. Using reference TRBV14 and TRBJ2-2 for the parts outside the CDR3, the full variable domain is EAGVTQFPSHSVIEKGQTVTLRCDPISGHDNLYWYRRVMGKEIKFLLHFVKESKQDESGMPNNRFLAERTGGTYSTLKVQPAELEDSGVYFCASSQVPRANTGELFFGEGSRLTVL.

This chain joins TRBV27 and TRBJ1-5; no clear D. Germline lookup yields CDR1 MNHEY and CDR2 SMNVEV (reference sequence). Deletions cut 7 bases from V and 5 bases from J, with 6 bases between. The CDR3 sequence is 11 residues long. This CDR3 is CASIRDQPQHF. The CDR3 region has the DNA TGTGCCAGCATAAGAGATCAGCCCCAGCATTTT.

V is TRBV21-1 and J is TRBJ1-2; TRBD1, the D gene given by the table, was not confirmed from the DNA. TRBV21-1 is a pseudogene locus. The CDR3 totals 17 residues. DNA of the CDR3: TGTGCCAGCAGCAAACCATCAACCTCGGACAGGGCCTATGGCTACACCTTC. Encoded protein: CASSKPSTSDRAYGYTF.

CDR3 region: CASSQVGGGPYEQYF. For the CDR3, the DNA is TGTGCCAGCAGCCAAGTGGGGGGGGGACCCTACGAGCAGTACTTC. The genes are TRBV7-2 and TRBJ2-7, with 7 bases fitting TRBD2. The CDR3 has 15 residues. From germline, CDR1 is SGHTA and CDR2 FQGNSA. With 5 bases clipped from V and 2 bases from J, the junction kept 9 bases outside the gene matches.

The chain couples TRBV28 to TRBJ1-5, with 9 bases aligning to TRBD1. Germline V gene data show CDR1 as MDHEN and CDR2 as SYDVKM. The CDR3 length is 15 residues. J lost 3 bases, V lost 7 bases, and 7 bases had no gene match. DNA for the CDR3: TGTGCCAGCACCGGGACAGGGACCAACAATCAGCCCCAGCATTTT. It is translated as CASTGTGTNNQPQHF.

This rearrangement joins TRBV20-1 to TRBJ2-5; D may be TRBD2 (6 bases). The germline V gene encodes CDR1 DFQATT and CDR2 SNEGSKA (reference sequence). V was pared by 6 bases and J by 5 bases, with 10 bases between. The CDR3 has 11 residues. The CDR3 spells CSAGRGETQYF. The CDR3 coding sequence is TGCAGTGCAGGTCGGGGGGAGACCCAGTACTTC.